The rows below give T cell receptor beta chains drawn from one sample of a study of spatial heterogeneity in lung cancer. TCRdb recomputed calls from the 5' RACE reads with MiXCR, one row per CDR3 protein. The data contain about 120,000 distinct CDR3 sequences, 9% to 15% of them singletons. This material consisted of PBMCs, taken at follow-up. Receptors were obtained from a male donor with early-stage non-small cell lung cancer. Both conserved end residues are part of each CDR3. D genes are given only for firm matches. Where a row states a size, it is once, few, many or the class of an expanded clone; other rows omit it.

CDR3 length,clone size,D gene,J gene,V gene,CDR3 DNA,CDR3 protein
17,NA,TRBD2,TRBJ2-3,TRBV5-1,TGCGCCAGCAGCTTGGTCCCGACTAGCCCGAGGACAGATACGCAGTATTTT,CASSLVPTSPRTDTQYF
15,many,TRBD1,TRBJ2-7,TRBV11-3,TGTGCCAGCAGCCTAACCGGGACAGGCTCCTACGAGCAGTACTTC,CASSLTGTGSYEQYF
16,few,NA,TRBJ1-6,TRBV27,TGTGCCAGCAGTTTAGCCATCGGGGGGGCGAATTCACCCCTCCACTTT,CASSLAIGGANSPLHF
12,NA,NA,TRBJ1-2,TRBV29-1,TGCAGCGTTACGACGGCTAACTATGGCTACACCTTC,CSVTTANYGYTF
12,NA,NA,TRBJ2-2,TRBV6-5,TGTGCCAGCAGGGGGAACACCGGGGAGCTGTTTTTT,CASRGNTGELFF
15,NA,NA,TRBJ1-2,TRBV4-1,TGCGCCAGCAGCCAAGAAACCGGCGAGATCTATGGCTACACCTTC,CASSQETGEIYGYTF
14,many,NA,TRBJ1-5,TRBV30,TGTGCCTGGAGCTTAAAAGCCGGAGGGCAGCCCCAGCATTTT,CAWSLKAGGQPQHF
14,NA,TRBD2,TRBJ2-5,TRBV29-1,TGCAGCACTACATCCAGCGGGGGGGCCGTGGCCCAGTACTTC,CSTTSSGGAVAQYF
13,many,NA,TRBJ1-2,TRBV7-2,TGTGCCAGCAGCCCCCATCAGAACTATGGCTACACCTTC,CASSPHQNYGYTF
12,NA,NA,TRBJ2-3,TRBV12-3/TRBV12-4,TGTGCCAGCAGTTTGACAGCGAATACGCAGTATTTT,CASSLTANTQYF
15,few,NA,TRBJ2-7,TRBV5-1,TGCGCCAGCAGCTTGGGGCTGGACAGTGACTACGAGCAGTACTTC,CASSLGLDSDYEQYF
15,few,NA,TRBJ1-1,TRBV9,TGTGCCAGCAGCCCCAAGGAGGGGTGGCGAACTGAAGCTTTCTTT,CASSPKEGWRTEAFF
13,NA,NA,TRBJ1-2,TRBV25-1,TGTGCCAGCAGTGAGGCCAGTAACTATGGCTACACCTTC,CASSEASNYGYTF
15,NA,NA,TRBJ1-6,TRBV20-1,TGCAGTGCTAGCGTCCGGGGACGTACCAATTCACCCCTCCACTTT,CSASVRGRTNSPLHF
14,many,NA,TRBJ2-3,TRBV7-8,TGTGCCAGCAGCTTGAGCAGGGTAGGAGATACGCAGTATTTT,CASSLSRVGDTQYF
11,NA,NA,TRBJ1-4,TRBV12-3/TRBV12-4,TGTGCCAGCAGTTTAAACAGGGAACTGTTTTTT,CASSLNRELFF
12,many,NA,TRBJ2-7,TRBV29-1,TGCAGCGTTGTGCCAAACCCGGACGAGCAGTACTTC,CSVVPNPDEQYF
11,few,NA,TRBJ1-6,TRBV7-2,TGTGCCAGCAGCTTAGAGCAATCCCTCCACTTT,CASSLEQSLHF
14,NA,TRBD1,TRBJ1-1,TRBV3-1,TGTGCCAGCAGCTTACAGGGGTCTACCACTGAAGCTTTCTTT,CASSLQGSTTEAFF
16,once,NA,TRBJ1-1,TRBV20-1,TGCAGTGCTAGAGATCTACTCCGTAAGTGGGAGACTGGAGCTTTCTTT,CSARDLLRKWETGAFF
12,NA,NA,TRBJ2-7,TRBV28,TGTGCCAGCAGCAGGACACTGAGGGAGCAGTACTTC,CASSRTLREQYF
13,many,NA,TRBJ1-1,TRBV27,TGTGCCAGCAGTTTAGTTATGAACACTGAAGCTTTCTTT,CASSLVMNTEAFF
14,NA,NA,TRBJ2-2,TRBV3-1,TGTGCCAGCAGGATCGGAGAGAACACCGGGGAGCTGTTTTTT,CASRIGENTGELFF
16,many,TRBD2,TRBJ2-1,TRBV9,TGTGCCAGCAGCGTAAGGCTAGCGGGGGTTTACAATGAGCAGTTCTTC,CASSVRLAGVYNEQFF